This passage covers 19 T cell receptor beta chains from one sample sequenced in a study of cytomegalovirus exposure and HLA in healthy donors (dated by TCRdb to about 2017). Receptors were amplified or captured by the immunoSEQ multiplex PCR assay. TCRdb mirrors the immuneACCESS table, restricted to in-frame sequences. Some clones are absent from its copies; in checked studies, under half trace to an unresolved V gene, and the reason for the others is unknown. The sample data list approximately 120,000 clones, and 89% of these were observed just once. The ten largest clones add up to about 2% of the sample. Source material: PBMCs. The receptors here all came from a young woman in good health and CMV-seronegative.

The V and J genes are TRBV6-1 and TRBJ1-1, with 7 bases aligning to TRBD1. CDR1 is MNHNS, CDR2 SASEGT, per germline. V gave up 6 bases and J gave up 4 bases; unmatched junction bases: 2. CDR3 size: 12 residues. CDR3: CASRDRATEAFF. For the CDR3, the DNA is TGTGCCAGCAGAGACAGGGCCACTGAAGCTTTCTTT.

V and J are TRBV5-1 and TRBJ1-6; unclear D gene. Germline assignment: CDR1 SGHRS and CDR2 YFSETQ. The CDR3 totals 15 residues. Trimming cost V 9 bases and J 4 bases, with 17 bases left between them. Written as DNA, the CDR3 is TGCGCCACCAGACGGGGAGCCGAGTATAATTCACCCCTCCACTTT. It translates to CATRRGAEYNSPLHF. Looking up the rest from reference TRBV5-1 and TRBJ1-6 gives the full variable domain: KAGVTQTPRYLIKTRGQQVTLSCSPISGHRSVSWYQQTPGQGLQFLFEYFSETQRNKGNFPGRFSGRQFSNSRSEMNVSTLELGDSALYLCATRRGAEYNSPLHFGNGTRLTVT.

The CDR3 spells CASSLQGGSPYEQYF. In nucleotides, the CDR3 is TGCGCCAGCAGCTTGCAGGGAGGAAGCCCCTACGAGCAGTACTTC. The V gene is TRBV5-1, the J gene TRBJ2-7; D is perhaps TRBD2 (6 bases). Deletions cut 1 base from V and 2 bases from J, with 13 bases between. The CDR3 is 15 amino acids. CDR1 is SGHRS and CDR2 is YFSETQ in the germline V gene. The full variable domain, in which reference TRBV5-1 and TRBJ2-7 provide the parts outside the CDR3, is KAGVTQTPRYLIKTRGQQVTLSCSPISGHRSVSWYQQTPGQGLQFLFEYFSETQRNKGNFPGRFSGRQFSNSRSEMNVSTLELGDSALYLCASSLQGGSPYEQYFGPGTRLTVT.

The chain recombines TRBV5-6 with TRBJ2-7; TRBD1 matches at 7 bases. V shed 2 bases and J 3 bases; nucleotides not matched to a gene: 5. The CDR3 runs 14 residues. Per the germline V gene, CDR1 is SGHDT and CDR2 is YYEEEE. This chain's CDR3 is CASSFGTEDYEQYF. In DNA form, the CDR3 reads TGTGCCAGCAGCTTTGGGACAGAAGACTACGAGCAGTACTTC.

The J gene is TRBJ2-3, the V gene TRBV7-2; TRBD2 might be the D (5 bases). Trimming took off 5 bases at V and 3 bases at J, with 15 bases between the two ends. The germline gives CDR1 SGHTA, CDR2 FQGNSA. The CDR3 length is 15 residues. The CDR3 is CASSGGASRTDTQYF. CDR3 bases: TGTGCCAGCAGCGGAGGAGCTAGTAGAACAGATACGCAGTATTTT. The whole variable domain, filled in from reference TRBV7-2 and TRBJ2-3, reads GAGVSQSPSNKVTEKGKDVELRCDPISGHTALYWYRQSLGQGLEFLIYFQGNSAPDKSGLPSDRFSAERTGGSVSTLTIQRTQQEDSAVYLCASSGGASRTDTQYFGPGTRLTVL.

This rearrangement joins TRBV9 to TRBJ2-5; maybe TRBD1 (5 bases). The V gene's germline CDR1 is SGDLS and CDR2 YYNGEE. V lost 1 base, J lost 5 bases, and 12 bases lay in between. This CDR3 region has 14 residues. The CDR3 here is CASSVQGAVETQYF. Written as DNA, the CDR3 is TGTGCCAGCAGCGTACAAGGGGCGGTGGAGACCCAGTACTTC.

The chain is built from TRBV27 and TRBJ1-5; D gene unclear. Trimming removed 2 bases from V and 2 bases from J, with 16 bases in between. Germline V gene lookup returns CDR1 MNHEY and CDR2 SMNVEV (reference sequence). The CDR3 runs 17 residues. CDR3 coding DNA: TGTGCCAGCAGTTTAAAGGCGGTCGGGAATCGCAATCAGCCCCAGCATTTT. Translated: CASSLKAVGNRNQPQHF.

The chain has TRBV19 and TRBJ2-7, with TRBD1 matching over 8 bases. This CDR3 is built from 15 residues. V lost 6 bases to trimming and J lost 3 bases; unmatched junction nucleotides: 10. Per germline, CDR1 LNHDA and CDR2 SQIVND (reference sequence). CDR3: CASSPGQGAGYEQYF. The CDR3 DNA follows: TGTGCCAGTAGCCCGGGGCAGGGGGCTGGCTACGAGCAGTACTTC.

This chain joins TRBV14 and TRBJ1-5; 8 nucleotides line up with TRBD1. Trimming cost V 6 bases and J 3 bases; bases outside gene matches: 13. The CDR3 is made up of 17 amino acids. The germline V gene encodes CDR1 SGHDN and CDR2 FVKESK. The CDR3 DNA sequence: TGTGCCAGCAGGGAAGACAGGGGATCCGATCTCAATCAGCCCCAGCATTTT. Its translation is CASREDRGSDLNQPQHF. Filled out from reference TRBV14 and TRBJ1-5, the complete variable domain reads EAGVTQFPSHSVIEKGQTVTLRCDPISGHDNLYWYRRVMGKEIKFLLHFVKESKQDESGMPNNRFLAERTGGTYSTLKVQPAELEDSGVYFCASREDRGSDLNQPQHFGDGTRLSIL.

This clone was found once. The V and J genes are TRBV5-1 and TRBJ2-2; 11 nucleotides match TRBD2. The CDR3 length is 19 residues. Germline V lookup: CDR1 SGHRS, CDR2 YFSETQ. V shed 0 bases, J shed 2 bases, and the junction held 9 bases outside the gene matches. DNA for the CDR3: TGCGCCAGCAGCTTGGGCTCGGGGACTAGCGGAAAAAACACCGGGGAGCTGTTTTTT. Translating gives CASSLGSGTSGKNTGELFF.

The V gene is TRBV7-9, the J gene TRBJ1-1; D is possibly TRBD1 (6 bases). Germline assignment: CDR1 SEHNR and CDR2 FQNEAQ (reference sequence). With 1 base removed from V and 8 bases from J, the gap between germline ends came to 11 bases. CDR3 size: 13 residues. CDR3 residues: CASSLGTVNEAFF. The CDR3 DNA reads TGTGCCAGCAGCTTAGGGACAGTAAACGAAGCTTTCTTT. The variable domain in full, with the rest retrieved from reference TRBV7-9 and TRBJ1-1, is DTGVSQNPRHKITKRGQNVTFRCDPISEHNRLYWYRQTLGQGPEFLTYFQNEAQLEKSRLLSDRFSAERPKGSFSTLEIQRTEQGDSAMYLCASSLGTVNEAFFGQGTRLTVV.

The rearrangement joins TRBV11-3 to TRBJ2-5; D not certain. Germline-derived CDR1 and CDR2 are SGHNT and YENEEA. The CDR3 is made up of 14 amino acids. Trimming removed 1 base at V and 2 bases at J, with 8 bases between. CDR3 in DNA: TGTGCCAGCAGCTTAGGACTGTCTCAAGAGACCCAGTACTTC. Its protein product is CASSLGLSQETQYF.

CDR3 bases: TGTGCCAGCAGCTTCTCGTCAGGTGAAAAACTGTTTTTT. Translated, it gives CASSFSSGEKLFF. The chain joins TRBV7-2 to TRBJ1-4; D is unresolved. CDR3 size: 13 residues. With 3 bases removed from V and 7 bases from J, the gap between germline ends came to 9 bases. Looked up from germline, CDR1 is SGHTA and CDR2 is FQGNSA.

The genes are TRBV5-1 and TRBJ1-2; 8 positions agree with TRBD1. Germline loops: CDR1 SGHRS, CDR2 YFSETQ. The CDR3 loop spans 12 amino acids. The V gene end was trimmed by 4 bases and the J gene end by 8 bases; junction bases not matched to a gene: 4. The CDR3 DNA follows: TGCGCCAGCAGCGGGGACAGGTCCGGCTACACCTTC. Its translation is CASSGDRSGYTF. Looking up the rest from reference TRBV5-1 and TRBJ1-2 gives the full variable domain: KAGVTQTPRYLIKTRGQQVTLSCSPISGHRSVSWYQQTPGQGLQFLFEYFSETQRNKGNFPGRFSGRQFSNSRSEMNVSTLELGDSALYLCASSGDRSGYTFGSGTRLTVV.

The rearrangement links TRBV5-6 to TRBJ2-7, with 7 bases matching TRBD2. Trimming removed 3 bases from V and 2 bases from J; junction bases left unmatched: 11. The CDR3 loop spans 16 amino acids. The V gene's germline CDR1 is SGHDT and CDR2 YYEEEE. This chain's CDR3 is CASSWRLGGVTYEQYF. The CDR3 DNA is TGTGCCAGCAGCTGGAGGCTGGGGGGGGTCACCTACGAGCAGTACTTC.

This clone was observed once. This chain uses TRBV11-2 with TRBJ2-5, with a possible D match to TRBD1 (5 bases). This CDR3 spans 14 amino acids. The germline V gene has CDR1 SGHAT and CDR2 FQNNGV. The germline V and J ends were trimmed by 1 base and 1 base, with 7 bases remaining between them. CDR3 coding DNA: TGTGCCAGCAGCTTAGGCAGGGTCCAAGAGACCCAGTACTTC. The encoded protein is CASSLGRVQETQYF.

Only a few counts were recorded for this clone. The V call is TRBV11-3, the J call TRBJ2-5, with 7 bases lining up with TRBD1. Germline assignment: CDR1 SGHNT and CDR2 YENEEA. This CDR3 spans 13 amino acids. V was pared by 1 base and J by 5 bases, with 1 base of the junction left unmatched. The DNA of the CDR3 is TGTGCCAGCAGCTTAGTGGGACAGGAGACCCAGTACTTC. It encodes CASSLVGQETQYF.

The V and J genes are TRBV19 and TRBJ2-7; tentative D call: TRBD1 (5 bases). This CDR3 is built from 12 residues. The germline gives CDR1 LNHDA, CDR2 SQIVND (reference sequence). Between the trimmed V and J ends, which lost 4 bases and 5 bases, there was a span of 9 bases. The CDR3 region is CASSSMGHEQYF. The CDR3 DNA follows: TGTGCCAGTAGTAGCATGGGGCACGAGCAGTACTTC.

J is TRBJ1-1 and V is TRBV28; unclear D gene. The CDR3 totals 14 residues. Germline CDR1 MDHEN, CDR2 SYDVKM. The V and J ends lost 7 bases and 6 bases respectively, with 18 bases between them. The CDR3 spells CASTLGDPNPEAFF. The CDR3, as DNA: TGTGCCAGCACCCTGGGAGATCCTAATCCTGAAGCTTTCTTT.